Shown below are 32 T cell receptor beta chains from a single sample sequenced in a study of T cell repertoires in cytomegalovirus infection. No antigen is known for these receptors. TCRdb re-called the reads through MiXCR, storing one row per CDR3 protein. The data show roughly 340,000 distinct CDR3 sequences, 25% to 35% seen once. Source: cultured PBMCs, taken from culture after CMV antigen stimulation. Source of these receptors: a human donor in good health (CMV status not recorded). Some clones in this sample may be carry-over from other donors' samples.

The chain employs TRBV7-2 and TRBJ2-3; D tentatively reads TRBD1 or TRBD2 (5 bases each). With 5 bases removed from V and 4 bases from J, the gap between germline ends came to 22 bases. The CDR3 length is 17 residues. In germline, CDR1 is SGHTA, CDR2 FQGNSA. CDR3 bases: TGTGCCAGCAGCCCTCCCTTTTTGGCGAGGGGCGCAGATACGCAGTATTTT. It yields the protein CASSPPFLARGADTQYF.

The chain recombines TRBV10-3 with TRBJ1-6, with D possibly matching TRBD1 (6 bases). The germline V gene encodes CDR1 ENHRY and CDR2 SYGVKD. The CDR3 runs to 13 residues. Trimming removed 10 bases from V and 14 bases from J, with 21 bases in between. CDR3 in DNA: TGTGCCACCAAGGTGGCGGACAGTGCTTCCCTCCACTTT. It encodes CATKVADSASLHF.

This clonotype was seen a handful of times. The chain carries TRBV6-1 and TRBJ1-6; D is perhaps TRBD1 (5 bases). The length of the CDR3 is 15 residues. Germline V gives CDR1 MNHNS, CDR2 SASEGT. V was pared by 5 bases and J by 7 bases, with 15 bases between. CDR3 region: CASSLGTMGNSPLHF. CDR3 sequence (DNA): TGTGCCAGCAGTTTGGGGACTATGGGGAATTCACCCCTCCACTTT.

The J gene is TRBJ2-3, the V gene TRBV7-2; a weak D match, TRBD2 (6 bases). CDR3 size: 12 residues. Germline loops: CDR1 SGHTA, CDR2 FQGNSA. V lost 7 bases, J lost 6 bases, and 11 bases lay in between. The CDR3 here is CASKRGVDTQYF. Here the CDR3 DNA reads TGTGCCAGCAAGCGCGGGGTGGATACGCAGTATTTT.

This clonotype was seen a few times. The chain has TRBV7-9 and TRBJ2-7; D is ambiguous. The ends were cut back, 3 bases at V and 2 bases at J, with 11 bases in the middle. There are 14 residues in the CDR3. Per the germline V gene, CDR1 is SEHNR and CDR2 is FQNEAQ (reference sequence). In DNA, the CDR3 is TGTGCCAGCAGCTTGTCCGCTGGAACCTACGAGCAGTACTTC. It encodes CASSLSAGTYEQYF.

This clonotype was counted many times. This chain uses TRBV7-2 with TRBJ2-1; no reliable D call. The V and J ends lost 5 bases and 4 bases respectively, with 9 bases between them. From germline, CDR1 is SGHTA and CDR2 FQGNSA. The CDR3 runs 13 residues. The CDR3 sequence is CASSPDTYNEQFF. The CDR3 bases are TGTGCCAGCAGCCCTGACACTTACAATGAGCAGTTCTTC. Supplemented by reference TRBV7-2 and TRBJ2-1, the full variable domain reads GAGVSQSPSNKVTEKGKDVELRCDPISGHTALYWYRQSLGQGLEFLIYFQGNSAPDKSGLPSDRFSAERTGGSVSTLTIQRTQQEDSAVYLCASSPDTYNEQFFGPGTRLTVL.

In this sample, this clonotype turned up a few times. The chain carries TRBV28 and TRBJ1-5; perhaps TRBD1 as D (5 bases). The germline gives CDR1 MDHEN, CDR2 SYDVKM. There are 13 residues in the CDR3. V shed 6 bases and J shed 7 bases, with 13 bases lying between them. CDR3 loop: CASRLQGWQPQHF. In nucleotides, the CDR3 is TGTGCCAGCAGACTTCAGGGATGGCAGCCCCAGCATTTT.

V usage is TRBV11-1 and J usage is TRBJ2-3; the D gene could be TRBD1 or TRBD2 (5 bases each). The CDR3 consists of 13 residues. Germline CDR1 SGHAT, CDR2 FQDESV (reference sequence). Trimming stripped 4 bases from V and 5 bases from J, with 10 bases between. The CDR3 sequence is CASSSGAGDTQYF. The CDR3 DNA reads TGTGCCAGCAGCTCCGGGGCCGGAGATACGCAGTATTTT.

This chain links TRBV7-4 with TRBJ2-2, with D perhaps matching TRBD2 (6 bases). The CDR3 runs 15 residues. From germline, CDR1 is SGHVT and CDR2 SQSDAQ. Deletions cut 0 bases from V and 6 bases from J, with 11 bases between. The CDR3 spells CASSLARGDAGELFF. Here the CDR3 DNA reads TGTGCCAGCAGCTTAGCGCGCGGGGACGCCGGGGAGCTGTTTTTT. Looking up the rest from reference TRBV7-4 and TRBJ2-2 gives the full variable domain: GAGVSQSPRYKVAKRGRDVALRCDSISGHVTLYWYRQTLGQGSEVLTYSQSDAQRDKSGRPSGRFSAERPERSVSTLKIQRTEQGDSAVYLCASSLARGDAGELFFGEGSRLTVL.

The V gene is TRBV28, the J gene TRBJ2-1; 16 positions agree with TRBD2. Germline CDR1 reads MDHEN; CDR2 reads SYDVKM. This CDR3 has 21 amino acids. With V trimmed by 8 bases and J by 7 bases, 23 bases remained unmatched. CDR3 amino acids: CASPPPAGRPGLAGGPNEQFF. In nucleotides, the CDR3 is TGTGCCAGCCCACCCCCAGCCGGTCGCCCGGGACTAGCGGGAGGGCCTAATGAGCAGTTCTTC. Complete variable domain (other parts from reference TRBV28 and TRBJ2-1): DVKVTQSSRYLVKRTGEKVFLECVQDMDHENMFWYRQDPGLGLRLIYFSYDVKMKEKGDIPEGYSVSREKKERFSLILESASTNQTSMYLCASPPPAGRPGLAGGPNEQFFGPGTRLTVL.

This clonotype was counted many times. J is TRBJ1-2 and V is TRBV7-2, with D tentatively TRBD1 (6 bases). The germline gives CDR1 SGHTA, CDR2 FQGNSA. The CDR3 consists of 15 residues. Deletions cut 1 base from V and 4 bases from J, with 13 bases between. CDR3 sequence: CASSLGGQGRYGYTF. Here the CDR3 DNA reads TGTGCCAGCAGCTTAGGAGGGCAGGGGCGCTATGGCTACACCTTC.

The chain combines TRBV6-1 with TRBJ2-3; a possible D gene is TRBD1 (6 bases). The CDR3 is 14 residues long. Germline V CDR1 and CDR2: MNHNS, SASEGT. V lost 0 bases and J 2 bases, leaving 6 bases between the germline ends. CDR3 sequence reads: CASSEAGATDTQYF. DNA of the CDR3: TGTGCCAGCAGTGAAGCGGGGGCCACAGATACGCAGTATTTT.

The chain recombines TRBV6-6 with TRBJ1-4; the D gene is possibly TRBD1 (5 bases). From germline, CDR1 is MNHNY and CDR2 SVGAGI (reference sequence). There are 15 residues in the CDR3. V dropped 0 bases and J dropped 9 bases, with 14 bases sitting between them. CDR3 DNA: TGTGCCAGCAGTTACTCAGGGACCGATGAGAAAAAACTGTTTTTT. It is translated as CASSYSGTDEKKLFF.

The chain couples TRBV7-2 to TRBJ2-5; the match to TRBD1 covers 10 bases. The V gene end was trimmed by 8 bases and the J gene end by 5 bases; junction bases not matched to a gene: 8. This CDR3 region has 14 residues. The germline gives CDR1 SGHTA, CDR2 FQGNSA. The CDR3 region has the DNA TGTGCCAGCCGGGCGGACAGGGGGAAGGAGACCCAGTACTTC. It codes for CASRADRGKETQYF. The full variable domain, with the rest looked up from reference TRBV7-2 and TRBJ2-5, is GAGVSQSPSNKVTEKGKDVELRCDPISGHTALYWYRQSLGQGLEFLIYFQGNSAPDKSGLPSDRFSAERTGGSVSTLTIQRTQQEDSAVYLCASRADRGKETQYFGPGTRLLVL.

This rearrangement joins TRBV5-1 to TRBJ1-4; D not resolved. The CDR3 covers 13 residues. V lost 2 bases and J 6 bases, leaving 8 bases between the germline ends. Germline CDR1 SGHRS, CDR2 YFSETQ. This CDR3 reads CASSLSGDEKLFF. The DNA for the CDR3 is TGCGCCAGCAGCTTAAGCGGGGATGAAAAACTGTTTTTT.

This clonotype was observed a few times. This chain links TRBV19 with TRBJ1-4, with D uncertain. Between the trimmed V and J ends, which lost 6 bases and 5 bases, there was a span of 10 bases. This CDR3 contains 13 residues. CDR1 is LNHDA and CDR2 is SQIVND in the germline V gene (reference sequence). CDR3 sequence: CASSWHPNEKLFF. CDR3 sequence (DNA): TGTGCCAGTAGCTGGCACCCAAATGAAAAACTGTTTTTT. The full variable domain, rest sourced from reference TRBV19 and TRBJ1-4, is DGGITQSPKYLFRKEGQNVTLSCEQNLNHDAMYWYRQDPGQGLRLIYYSQIVNDFQKGDIAEGYSVSREKKESFPLTVTSAQKNPTAFYLCASSWHPNEKLFFGSGTQLSVL.

The V and J genes are TRBV6-6 and TRBJ2-3, with TRBD2 matching over 11 bases. V dropped 0 bases and J dropped 9; count of bases not matched to a gene: 8. Germline V gene data show CDR1 as MNHNY and CDR2 as SVGAGI (reference sequence). This CDR3 has 16 residues. DNA for the CDR3: TGTGCCAGCAGTTACTCGACTAGCGGGAAGGCTGGAACGCAGTATTTT. Protein sequence: CASSYSTSGKAGTQYF.

J is TRBJ1-4 and V is TRBV11-2; D gene ambiguous. The CDR3 loop spans 13 amino acids. The V end was cut by 3 bases, the J end by 4 bases, with 6 bases between. In germline, CDR1 is SGHAT, CDR2 FQNNGV. The chain's CDR3 is CASSFGNNEKLFF. CDR3 DNA: TGTGCCAGCAGCTTTGGGAATAATGAAAAACTGTTTTTT. The full variable domain, completed using reference TRBV11-2 and TRBJ1-4, is EAGVAQSPRYKIIEKRQSVAFWCNPISGHATLYWYQQILGQGPKLLIQFQNNGVVDDSQLPKDRFSAERLKGVDSTLKIQPAKLEDSAVYLCASSFGNNEKLFFGSGTQLSVL.

V gene TRBV5-6 combines with J gene TRBJ1-6; D unclear. The CDR3 covers 19 residues. In germline, CDR1 is SGHDT, CDR2 YYEEEE. The V gene lost 2 bases and the J gene lost 0 bases, with 18 bases spanning the gap. The CDR3 nucleotides are TGTGCCAGCAGCTTCACCCTTTTATTAGGGAGCTCCTATAATTCACCCCTCCACTTT. Translation: CASSFTLLLGSSYNSPLHF.

This rearrangement joins TRBV20-1 to TRBJ2-3, with 15 bases that match TRBD2. V was pared by 3 bases and J by 1 base, with 8 bases of the junction left unmatched. Germline CDR1 and CDR2: DFQATT and SNEGSKA (reference sequence). The CDR3 totals 18 residues. This chain's CDR3 is CSASLAWTSGGGTDTQYF. DNA for the CDR3: TGCAGTGCTAGCCTCGCTTGGACTAGCGGGGGGGGCACAGATACGCAGTATTTT.

In its sample, this clonotype was seen a few times. This sequence joins TRBV11-2 and TRBJ2-3; 7 nucleotides agree with TRBD1. The ends lost 4 bases at V and 2 bases at J; junction bases unmatched: 6. Germline lookup yields CDR1 SGHAT and CDR2 FQNNGV. The CDR3 contains 15 residues. CDR3 residues: CASSSRQGATDTQYF. As DNA, the CDR3 is TGTGCCAGCAGCTCCCGACAGGGAGCCACAGATACGCAGTATTTT.

The chain combines TRBV10-2 with TRBJ1-2; D unresolved. V lost 3 bases to trimming and J lost 7 bases, with 15 bases between them. The CDR3 sequence is 14 residues long. Germline V gives CDR1 WSHSY, CDR2 SAAADI. The CDR3 spells CASSDPVGPGGYTF. For the CDR3, the DNA is TGCGCCAGCAGTGATCCTGTAGGACCTGGTGGCTACACCTTC.

This clonotype was seen repeatedly, ten times or more. This chain joins TRBV12-3 or TRBV12-4 and TRBJ1-2; D may be TRBD1 (6 bases). V was pared by 4 bases and J by 7 bases, with 10 bases between. This CDR3 has 12 residues. The CDR3 coding sequence is TGTGCCAGCAGTTCAGGGGATGGTGGCTACACCTTC. It codes for CASSSGDGGYTF.

This clonotype has at least ten counts. The chain uses TRBV20-1 and TRBJ2-3; TRBD1 might be the D (6 bases). V was clipped by 3 bases and J by 0 bases, with 10 bases between them. Germline CDR1 and CDR2: DFQATT and SNEGSKA (reference sequence). The CDR3 runs 14 residues. The CDR3 loop is CSARGTTSTDTQYF. DNA for the CDR3: TGCAGTGCTAGGGGGACAACTAGCACAGATACGCAGTATTTT.

The chain has TRBV7-8 and TRBJ1-6; no reliable D call. The germline V and J ends were trimmed by 5 bases and 5 bases, with 13 bases remaining between them. Looked up from germline, CDR1 is SGHVS and CDR2 is FQNEAQ. This CDR3 contains 15 residues. The CDR3 sequence is CASSPTQLDNSPLHF. The DNA of the CDR3 is TGTGCCAGCAGCCCGACACAACTGGATAATTCACCCCTCCACTTT.

The chain recombines TRBV7-9 with TRBJ2-1; tentatively, D is TRBD2 (6 bases). CDR3 size: 15 residues. V lost 7 bases to trimming and J lost 2 bases, with 15 bases between them. Germline CDR1 SEHNR, CDR2 FQNEAQ (reference sequence). The DNA for the CDR3 is TGTGCCAGCAACGCCGGGACTGGAGCCTACAATGAGCAGTTCTTC. It yields the protein CASNAGTGAYNEQFF.

This clonotype was picked up a small number of times. This sequence joins TRBV7-8 and TRBJ2-7; 9 bases are a match to TRBD1. The J segment lost 3 bases and the V segment lost 1 base, leaving 1 base of the junction unmatched. Per germline, CDR1 SGHVS and CDR2 FQNEAQ. CDR3 length: 14 residues. CDR3 residues: CASSLGQGGYEQYF. The CDR3 coding sequence is TGTGCCAGCAGCTTAGGACAGGGGGGCTACGAGCAGTACTTC.

A few counts support this clonotype. The rearrangement links TRBV15 to TRBJ2-5; tentative D call: TRBD1 (5 bases). V was trimmed by 5 bases and J by 4 bases, leaving 17 bases between them. The CDR3 consists of 15 residues. The germline V gene has CDR1 LNHNV and CDR2 YYDKDF (reference sequence). This CDR3 reads CATSASSGSSETQYF. The CDR3 DNA follows: TGTGCCACCAGCGCTTCCTCAGGGTCTTCAGAGACCCAGTACTTC.

The V and J genes are TRBV6-2 or TRBV6-3 and TRBJ1-6; no clear D gene. V was cut by 6 bases and J by 0 bases, with 15 bases left in between. The V gene's germline CDR1 is MNHEY and CDR2 SVGEGT. This CDR3 region has 17 residues. The CDR3 protein is CASSLFVGSSYNSPLHF. CDR3 nucleotide sequence: TGTGCCAGCAGCCTCTTTGTCGGAAGCTCCTATAATTCACCCCTCCACTTT.

The rearrangement joins TRBV7-3 to TRBJ2-1; TRBD2 agrees at 9 bases. Germline trimming cut 5 bases from V and 4 bases from J; bases unmatched to any gene: 9. CDR1 and CDR2 from the germline V gene are SGHTA and FQGTGA. The CDR3 consists of 16 residues. CDR3 in DNA: TGTGCCAGCAGCCCCGGCCAAGCGGGGGGTTACAATGAGCAGTTCTTC. Protein: CASSPGQAGGYNEQFF.

As regards this clonotype: Sequence at one end of the junction differs from germline and may be a read error. J is TRBJ2-1 and V is TRBV12-3 or TRBV12-4; TRBD1 matches at 7 bases. The CDR3 runs 14 residues. CDR3 bases: TGTGCCTGCAGTCCCGGGACAGTAAACAATGAGCAGTTCTTC. It encodes CACSPGTVNNEQFF.

This clonotype was detected ten times or more. This rearrangement joins TRBV7-2 to TRBJ2-3; 10 nucleotides agree with TRBD2. The CDR3 covers 17 residues. The trim removed 4 bases at V and 0 bases at J, leaving 7 bases unmatched. The V gene's germline CDR1 is SGHTA and CDR2 FQGNSA. The CDR3 DNA sequence: TGTGCCAGCAGCTCGAACGGACTAGCGGCCAGCACAGATACGCAGTATTTT. It codes for CASSSNGLAASTDTQYF. The full variable domain, in which reference TRBV7-2 and TRBJ2-3 provide the parts outside the CDR3, is GAGVSQSPSNKVTEKGKDVELRCDPISGHTALYWYRQSLGQGLEFLIYFQGNSAPDKSGLPSDRFSAERTGGSVSTLTIQRTQQEDSAVYLCASSSNGLAASTDTQYFGPGTRLTVL.